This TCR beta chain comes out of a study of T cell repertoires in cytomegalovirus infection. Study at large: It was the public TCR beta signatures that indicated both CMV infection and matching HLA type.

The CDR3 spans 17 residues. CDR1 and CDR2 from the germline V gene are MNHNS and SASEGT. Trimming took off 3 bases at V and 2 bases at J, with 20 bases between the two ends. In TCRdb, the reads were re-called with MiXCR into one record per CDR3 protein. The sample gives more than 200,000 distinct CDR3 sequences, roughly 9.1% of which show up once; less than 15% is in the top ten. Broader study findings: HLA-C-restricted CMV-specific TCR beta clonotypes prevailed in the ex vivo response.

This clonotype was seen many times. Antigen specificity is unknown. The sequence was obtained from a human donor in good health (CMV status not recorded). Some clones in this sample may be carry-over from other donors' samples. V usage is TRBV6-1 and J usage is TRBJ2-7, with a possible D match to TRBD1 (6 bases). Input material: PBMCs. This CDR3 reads CASSDQGRGPGPYEQYF. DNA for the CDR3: TGTGCCAGCAGTGATCAGGGCAGGGGACCGGGTCCCTACGAGCAGTACTTC.